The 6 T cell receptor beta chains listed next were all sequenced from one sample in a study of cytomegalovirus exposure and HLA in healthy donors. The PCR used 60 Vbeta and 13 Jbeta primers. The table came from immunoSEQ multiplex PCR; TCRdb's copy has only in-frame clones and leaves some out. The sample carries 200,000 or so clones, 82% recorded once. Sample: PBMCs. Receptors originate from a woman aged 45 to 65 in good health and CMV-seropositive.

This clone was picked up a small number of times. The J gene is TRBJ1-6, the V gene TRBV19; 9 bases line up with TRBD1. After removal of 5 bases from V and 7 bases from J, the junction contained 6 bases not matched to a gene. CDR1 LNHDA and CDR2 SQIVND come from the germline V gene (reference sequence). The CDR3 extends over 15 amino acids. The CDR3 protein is CASSETGGQNSPLHF. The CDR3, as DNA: TGTGCCAGTAGTGAGACAGGGGGTCAGAATTCACCCCTCCACTTT.

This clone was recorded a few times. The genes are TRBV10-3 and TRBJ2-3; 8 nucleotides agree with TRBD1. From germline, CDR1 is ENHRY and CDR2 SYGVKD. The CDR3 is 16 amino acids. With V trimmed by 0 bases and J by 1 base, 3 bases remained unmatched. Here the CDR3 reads CAISESPGQGTDTQYF. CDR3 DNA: TGTGCCATCAGTGAGTCGCCGGGACAGGGCACAGATACGCAGTATTTT.

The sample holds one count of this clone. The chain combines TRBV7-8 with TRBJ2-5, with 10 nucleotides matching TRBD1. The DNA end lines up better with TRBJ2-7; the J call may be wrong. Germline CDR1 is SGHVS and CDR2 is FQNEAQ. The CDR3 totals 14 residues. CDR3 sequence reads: CASSFGTGVREQYF. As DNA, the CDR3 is TGTGCCAGCAGCTTTGGGACAGGGGTACGCGAGCAGTACTTC.

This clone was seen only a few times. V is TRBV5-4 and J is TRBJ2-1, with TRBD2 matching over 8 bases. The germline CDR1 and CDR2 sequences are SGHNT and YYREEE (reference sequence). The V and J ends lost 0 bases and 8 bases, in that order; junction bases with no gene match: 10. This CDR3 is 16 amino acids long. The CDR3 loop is CASSLGGGSLGDEQFF. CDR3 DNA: TGTGCCAGCAGCTTGGGCGGGGGGAGTCTCGGGGATGAGCAGTTCTTC.

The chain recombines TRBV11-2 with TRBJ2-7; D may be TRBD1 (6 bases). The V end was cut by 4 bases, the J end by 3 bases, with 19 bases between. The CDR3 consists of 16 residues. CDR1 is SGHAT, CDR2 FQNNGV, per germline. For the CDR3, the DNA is TGTGCCAGCAGCTCCTACACAGGGCCCTCTTTCTACGAGCAGTACTTC. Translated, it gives CASSSYTGPSFYEQYF.

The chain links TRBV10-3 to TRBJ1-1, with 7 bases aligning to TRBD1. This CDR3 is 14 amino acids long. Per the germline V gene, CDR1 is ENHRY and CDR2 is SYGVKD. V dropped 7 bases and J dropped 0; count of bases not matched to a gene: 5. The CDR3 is CAIKDRALNTEAFF. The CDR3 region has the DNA TGTGCCATCAAAGACAGGGCCCTGAACACTGAAGCTTTCTTT.